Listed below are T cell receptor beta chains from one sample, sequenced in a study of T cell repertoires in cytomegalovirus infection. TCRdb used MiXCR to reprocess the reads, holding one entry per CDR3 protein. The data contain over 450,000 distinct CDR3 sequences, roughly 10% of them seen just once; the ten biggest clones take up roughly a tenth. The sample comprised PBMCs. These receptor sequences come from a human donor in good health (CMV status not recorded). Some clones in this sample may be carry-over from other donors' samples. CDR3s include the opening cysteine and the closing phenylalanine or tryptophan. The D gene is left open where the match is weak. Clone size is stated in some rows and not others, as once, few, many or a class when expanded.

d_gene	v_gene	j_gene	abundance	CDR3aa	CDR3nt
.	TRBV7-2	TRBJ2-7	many	CASSLDGSSYEQYF	TGTGCCAGCAGCTTAGACGGGAGTTCCTACGAGCAGTACTTC
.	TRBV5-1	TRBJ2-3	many	CASSIADQSTDTQYF	TGCGCCAGCAGCATCGCGGACCAGAGCACAGATACGCAGTATTTT
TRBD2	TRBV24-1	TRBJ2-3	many	CATSDLRPLAGGGDTQYF	TGTGCCACCAGTGATTTACGCCCTCTAGCGGGAGGTGGAGATACGCAGTATTTT
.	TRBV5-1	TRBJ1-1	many	CASTLGRNTEAFF	TGCGCCAGCACGCTCGGCAGGAACACTGAAGCTTTCTTT
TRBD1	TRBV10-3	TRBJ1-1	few	CATLVGGGATEAFF	TGTGCCACCCTCGTGGGAGGGGGCGCGACTGAAGCTTTCTTT
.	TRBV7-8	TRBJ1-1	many	CASSPMGQGLGEAFF	TGTGCCAGCAGCCCCATGGGGCAAGGGCTCGGTGAAGCTTTCTTT
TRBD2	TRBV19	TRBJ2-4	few	CASRRWRGENIQYF	TGTGCCAGCCGACGATGGCGGGGGGAAAACATTCAGTACTTC
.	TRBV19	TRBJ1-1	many	CASTPKGGTEAFF	TGTGCCAGTACCCCTAAGGGCGGGACTGAAGCTTTCTTT
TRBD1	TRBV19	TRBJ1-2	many	CASSFRDSLAANYGYTF	TGTGCCAGTAGTTTTCGGGACAGCCTCGCCGCTAACTATGGCTACACCTTC
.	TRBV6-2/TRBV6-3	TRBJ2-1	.	CASGGGGKTQFF	TGTGCCAGCGGAGGAGGGGGTAAGACTCAGTTCTTC
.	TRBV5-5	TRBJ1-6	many	CASSPRGGAVNSPLHF	TGTGCCAGCAGCCCCCGAGGGGGGGCGGTTAATTCACCCCTCCACTTT
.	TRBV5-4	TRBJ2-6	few	CASSLAGSSPSGANVLTF	TGTGCCAGCAGCTTGGCGGGGTCTAGTCCCTCTGGGGCCAACGTCCTGACTTTC
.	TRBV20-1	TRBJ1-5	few	CSAELQVPGQPQHF	TGCAGTGCGGAATTACAGGTTCCGGGGCAGCCCCAGCATTTT
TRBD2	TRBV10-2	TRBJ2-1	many	CASYQRGPYNEQFF	TGCGCCAGTTACCAGCGGGGTCCCTACAATGAGCAGTTCTTC
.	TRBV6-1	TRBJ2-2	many	CASNRGASGELFF	TGTGCCAGCAACCGGGGGGCCTCCGGGGAGCTGTTTTTT
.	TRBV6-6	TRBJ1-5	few	CASSYRGTQPQHF	TGTGCCAGCAGTTACCGGGGGACCCAGCCCCAGCATTTT
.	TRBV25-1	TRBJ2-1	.	CASSGVARSEQFF	TGTGCCAGCAGTGGGGTTGCAAGGAGTGAGCAGTTCTTC
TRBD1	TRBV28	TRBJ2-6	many	CASSAGTGISGANVLTF	TGTGCCAGCAGTGCCGGGACAGGGATCTCTGGGGCCAACGTCCTGACTTTC
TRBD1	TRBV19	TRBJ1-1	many	CASSFTGTGAYTEAFF	TGTGCCAGTAGTTTCACCGGGACAGGGGCATATACTGAAGCTTTCTTT
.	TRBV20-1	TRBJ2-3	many	CSASPGTSTDTQYF	TGCAGTGCGTCCCCCGGGACTAGCACAGATACGCAGTATTTT
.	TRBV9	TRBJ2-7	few	CASSVAGGGGYEQYF	TGTGCCAGCAGCGTAGCAGGGGGGGGTGGCTACGAGCAGTACTTC
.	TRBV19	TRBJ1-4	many	CASSRGEGKLFF	TGTGCCAGTTCCAGGGGCGAAGGAAAACTGTTTTTT
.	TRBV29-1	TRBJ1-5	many	CSVGGGNQPQHF	TGCAGCGTTGGGGGAGGCAATCAGCCCCAGCATTTT
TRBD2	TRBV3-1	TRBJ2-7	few	CASSLGGTTYEQYF	TGTGCCAGCAGCCTGGGGGGGACGACCTACGAGCAGTACTTC
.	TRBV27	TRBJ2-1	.	CASRPGTQPGGEQFF	TGTGCCAGCAGGCCCGGGACCCAGCCGGGTGGTGAGCAGTTCTTC
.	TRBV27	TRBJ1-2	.	CASSFLGRNYGYTF	TGTGCCAGCAGTTTTTTGGGCCGGAACTATGGCTACACCTTC
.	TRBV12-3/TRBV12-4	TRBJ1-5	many	CASSPNGVPQHF	TGTGCCAGCAGTCCAAATGGGGTGCCCCAGCATTTT
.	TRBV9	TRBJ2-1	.	CASSPWDGPLSSYNEQFF	TGTGCCAGCAGCCCATGGGATGGGCCCCTGAGCTCCTACAATGAGCAGTTCTTC
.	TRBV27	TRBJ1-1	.	CASSPARIGGSEAFF	TGTGCCAGCAGTCCAGCGAGGATTGGGGGCTCTGAAGCTTTCTTT
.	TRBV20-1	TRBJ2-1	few	CSARDVGLGDEQFF	TGCAGTGCTAGAGATGTGGGGCTAGGCGATGAGCAGTTCTTC
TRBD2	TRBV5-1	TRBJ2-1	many	CASRTSGRSNEQFF	TGCGCCAGCAGAACTAGCGGGAGAAGCAATGAGCAGTTCTTC
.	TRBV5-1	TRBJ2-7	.	CASSPGTSSSYEQYF	TGCGCCAGCAGCCCGGGGACCTCATCCTCCTACGAGCAGTACTTC
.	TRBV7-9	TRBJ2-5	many	CASSFPGAQETQYF	TGTGCCAGCAGCTTTCCGGGAGCCCAAGAGACCCAGTACTTC
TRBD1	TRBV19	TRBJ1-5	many	CASGDRDQPQHF	TGTGCCAGTGGAGACAGGGATCAGCCCCAGCATTTT
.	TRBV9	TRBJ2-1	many	CASSPGDSPPNEQFF	TGTGCCAGCAGCCCCGGGGACTCCCCTCCAAATGAGCAGTTCTTC
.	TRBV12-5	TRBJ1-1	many	CASGLVLTGVTEAFF	TGTGCTAGTGGTTTGGTACTAACAGGAGTGACTGAAGCTTTCTTT
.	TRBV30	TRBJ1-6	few	CAWRPGTENSPLHF	TGTGCCTGGAGACCCGGGACCGAGAATTCACCCCTCCACTTT
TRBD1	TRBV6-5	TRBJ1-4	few	CASRDDRGEKLFF	TGTGCCAGCAGGGACGACAGGGGAGAAAAACTGTTTTTT
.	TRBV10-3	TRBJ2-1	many	CAISSGFEQFF	TGTGCCATCAGCTCCGGGTTTGAGCAGTTCTTC
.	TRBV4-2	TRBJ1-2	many	CASSQGAAGGDGYTF	TGTGCCAGCAGCCAAGGGGCGGCCGGCGGAGATGGCTACACCTTC
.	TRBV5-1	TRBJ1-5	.	CASSPVADSNQPQHF	TGCGCCAGCTCCCCCGTGGCAGATAGCAATCAGCCCCAGCATTTT
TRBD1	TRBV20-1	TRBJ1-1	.	CSARPPDRYPTEAFF	TGCAGTGCTAGACCCCCGGACAGGTACCCCACTGAAGCTTTCTTT
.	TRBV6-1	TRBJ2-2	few	CASSFGQGVGGNTGELFF	TGTGCCAGCAGTTTCGGGCAGGGCGTGGGGGGGAACACCGGGGAGCTGTTTTTT
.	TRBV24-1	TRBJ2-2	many	CATGAPGELFF	TGTGCCACCGGGGCACCCGGGGAGCTGTTTTTT
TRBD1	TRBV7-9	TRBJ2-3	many	CASSSGQGADTQYF	TGTGCCAGCAGCTCAGGACAGGGAGCAGATACGCAGTATTTT
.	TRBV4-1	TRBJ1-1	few	CASSQVGIMNTEAFF	TGCGCCAGCAGCCAAGTAGGGATTATGAACACTGAAGCTTTCTTT
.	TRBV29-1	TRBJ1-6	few	CSVGGTELNSPLHF	TGCAGCGTCGGAGGGACGGAACTTAATTCACCCCTCCACTTT
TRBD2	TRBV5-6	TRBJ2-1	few	CASSLDPSGFEQFF	TGTGCCAGCAGCCTTGACCCTAGCGGGTTTGAGCAGTTCTTC
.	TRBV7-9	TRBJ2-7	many	CASSSTFGSSYEQYF	TGTGCCAGCAGCTCCACTTTCGGATCCTCCTACGAGCAGTACTTC
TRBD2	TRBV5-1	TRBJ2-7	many	CASSRERESHEQYF	TGCGCCAGCAGCAGAGAGCGGGAGTCTCACGAGCAGTACTTC
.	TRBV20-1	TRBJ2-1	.	CSVLTSHEQFF	TGCAGTGTCCTGACTAGTCATGAGCAGTTCTTC
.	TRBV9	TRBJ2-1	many	CASSANNEQFF	TGTGCCAGCAGCGCCAACAATGAGCAGTTCTTC
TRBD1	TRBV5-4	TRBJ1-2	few	CASSRTGTGGYYGYTF	TGTGCCAGCAGTCGGACCGGGACAGGGGGCTACTATGGCTACACCTTC
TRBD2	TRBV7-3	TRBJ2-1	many	CASSPGTSGSGEQFF	TGTGCCAGCAGCCCCGGGACTAGCGGTTCTGGGGAGCAGTTCTTC
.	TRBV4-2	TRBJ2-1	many	CASSLGLRNEQFF	TGTGCCAGCAGCCTGGGACTTCGGAATGAGCAGTTCTTC